The 21 T cell receptor beta chains presented below share a single source sample, sequenced in a study of patients and donors after allogeneic stem cell transplantation. Each CDR3 protein gets one entry after TCRdb re-called the RT-PCR reads with MiXCR. Of some 880,000 distinct CDR3 sequences in the sample, more than 15% were seen once. Sequencing used blood, either unsorted or a sorted T cell fraction (not recorded which). The origin of the receptors is a human donor who was either an allogeneic HSCT recipient or a stem cell or donor lymphocyte infusion donor (not recorded which). It is not recorded whose cells these are; they may come from a transplant donor.

The rearrangement links TRBV30 to TRBJ2-3, with 9 bases lining up with TRBD1. The trim removed 0 bases at V and 4 bases at J, leaving 5 bases unmatched. The germline V gene has CDR1 GTSNPN and CDR2 SVGIG (reference sequence). The CDR3 runs 15 residues. CDR3 region: CAWSVGTGGSDTQYF. Here the CDR3 DNA reads TGTGCCTGGAGTGTCGGAACAGGGGGCTCAGATACGCAGTATTTT.

This clonotype was picked up a small number of times. This chain connects TRBV6-4 to TRBJ1-1, with D uncertain. Trimming stripped 3 bases from V and 4 bases from J, with 9 bases between. Germline CDR1 reads MRHNA; CDR2 reads SNTAGT. CDR3 length equals 13 residues. CDR3 in amino acids: CASSEARSTEAFF. Here the CDR3 DNA reads TGTGCCAGCAGTGAGGCGCGTAGCACTGAAGCTTTCTTT.

Ten or more counts support this clonotype. The chain uses TRBV12-3 or TRBV12-4 and TRBJ2-5; no clear D. The CDR3 sequence is 14 residues long. Trimming cost V 3 bases and J 7 bases, with 15 bases left between them. The CDR3 sequence is CASSFLASKGTQYF. The DNA of the CDR3 is TGTGCCAGCAGTTTCCTCGCCTCCAAAGGGACCCAGTACTTC.

The chain links TRBV20-1 to TRBJ1-2, with D unresolved. Per germline, CDR1 DFQATT and CDR2 SNEGSKA (reference sequence). V was trimmed by 3 bases and J by 2 bases, leaving 13 bases between them. This CDR3 is built from 14 residues. Here the CDR3 DNA reads TGCAGTGCTAGCATCTCCCGGGGAAACTATGGCTACACCTTC. It codes for CSASISRGNYGYTF.

This clonotype has just a few counts. V and J are TRBV12-3 or TRBV12-4 and TRBJ2-1; the D gene is possibly TRBD2 (6 bases). The CDR3 extends over 14 amino acids. Trimming cost V 1 base and J 9 bases, with 13 bases left between them. CDR3 in DNA: TGTGCCAGCAGTTTAGAGAGGGGACTGGGTGAGCAGTTCTTC. This gives the protein CASSLERGLGEQFF.

This clonotype occurred a few times. The genes are TRBV13 and TRBJ2-2, with 12 bases aligning to TRBD2. J was trimmed by 5 bases and V by 5 bases; bases with no gene match: 6. Germline CDR1 reads PRHDT; CDR2 reads FYEKMQ (reference sequence). The CDR3 runs to 16 residues. The CDR3 coding sequence is TGTGCCAGCAGCCCAACTAGCGGGAGGTTAACCGGGGAGCTGTTTTTT. The encoded protein is CASSPTSGRLTGELFF. Complete variable domain (other parts from reference TRBV13 and TRBJ2-2): AAGVIQSPRHLIKEKRETATLKCYPIPRHDTVYWYQQGPGQDPQFLISFYEKMQSDKGSIPDRFSAQQFSDYHSELNMSSLELGDSALYFCASSPTSGRLTGELFFGEGSRLTVL.

This clonotype was seen once. The CDR3 is CASSEGIQGDEQYF. CDR3 coding DNA: TGTGCCAGCAGTGAGGGGATACAGGGGGACGAGCAGTACTTC. The rearrangement uses TRBV2 and TRBJ2-7, with 8 nucleotides matching TRBD1. CDR1 and CDR2 from the germline V gene are SNHLY and FYNNEI. The CDR3 has 14 residues. Germline trimming cut 3 bases from V and 5 bases from J; bases unmatched to any gene: 6. The whole variable domain, filled in from reference TRBV2 and TRBJ2-7, reads EPEVTQTPSHQVTQMGQEVILRCVPISNHLYFYWYRQILGQKVEFLVSFYNNEISEKSEIFDDQFSVERPDGSNFTLKIRSTKLEDSAMYFCASSEGIQGDEQYFGPGTRLTVT.

This clonotype has a handful of counts. This rearrangement joins TRBV27 to TRBJ2-1; D perhaps matches TRBD1 (6 bases). Deletions cut 5 bases from V and 2 bases from J, with 10 bases between. Germline-derived CDR1 and CDR2 are MNHEY and SMNVEV (reference sequence). The CDR3 covers 14 residues. CDR3 DNA sequence: TGTGCCAGCAGTAATCGACAGGCCTACAATGAGCAGTTCTTC. It is translated as CASSNRQAYNEQFF.

This clonotype was counted at least ten times. V usage is TRBV12-3 or TRBV12-4 and J usage is TRBJ1-2; D is undetermined. V lost 7 bases, J lost 8 bases, and 11 bases lay in between. The CDR3 consists of 11 residues. CDR3 loop: CASTNGQGYTF. The CDR3 DNA reads as TGTGCCAGCACTAACGGCCAAGGCTACACCTTC.

This clonotype was recorded a few times. This chain joins TRBV7-9 and TRBJ2-1; 7 bases are shared with TRBD2. CDR3 length: 13 residues. Trimming cost V 5 bases and J 7 bases; bases outside gene matches: 5. The germline V gene encodes CDR1 SEHNR and CDR2 FQNEAQ (reference sequence). The DNA of the CDR3 is TGTGCCAGCAGCCCAGATAGCGGGAATGAGCAGTTCTTC. This sequence encodes CASSPDSGNEQFF.

This clonotype was observed a handful of times. The chain employs TRBV19 and TRBJ2-2; D unresolved. V dropped 5 bases and J dropped 1 base, with 11 bases sitting between them. Germline V gives CDR1 LNHDA, CDR2 SQIVND (reference sequence). This CDR3 comprises 15 residues. The CDR3 DNA follows: TGTGCCAGTAGTGTCTTCCTAGGGAACACCGGGGAGCTGTTTTTT. Its protein is CASSVFLGNTGELFF.

This clonotype was seen repeatedly, ten times or more. The chain joins TRBV5-1 to TRBJ1-4; TRBD1 matches 7 bases. V was pared by 3 bases and J by 0 bases, with 2 bases of the junction left unmatched. The CDR3 length is 15 residues. Germline V gene sequence: CDR1 SGHRS, CDR2 YFSETQ. CDR3: CASSSGQATNEKLFF. DNA for the CDR3: TGCGCCAGCAGCTCTGGACAGGCAACTAATGAAAAACTGTTTTTT.

There are a few counts of this clonotype. The V call is TRBV5-1, the J call TRBJ1-3; possibly TRBD1 for D (6 bases). Germline V gene data show CDR1 as SGHRS and CDR2 as YFSETQ. Trimming took off 3 bases at V and 4 bases at J, with 14 bases between the two ends. The CDR3 has 15 amino acids. The CDR3 DNA is TGCGCCAGCAGCTACACAGGGATGTCCGGAAACACCATATATTTT. Residues: CASSYTGMSGNTIYF.

The sample holds a few counts of this clonotype. This CDR3 reads CASSSTGNSNQPQHF. Here the CDR3 DNA reads TGTGCCAGCAGTTCGACAGGCAATAGCAATCAGCCCCAGCATTTT. The rearrangement uses TRBV6-5 and TRBJ1-5; weak D call: TRBD1 (6 bases). The germline V gene has CDR1 MNHEY and CDR2 SVGAGI. This CDR3 is 15 amino acids long. Trimming removed 4 bases from V and 0 bases from J, with 10 bases in between.

The table lists this clonotype with a few counts. The V call is TRBV11-2, the J call TRBJ2-1; 7 nucleotides match TRBD2. V was pared by 1 base and J by 4 bases, with 7 bases of the junction left unmatched. Germline loops: CDR1 SGHAT, CDR2 FQNNGV. CDR3 length: 16 amino acids. CDR3 amino acids: CASSLVGGSKYNEQFF. Here the CDR3 DNA reads TGTGCCAGCAGCTTAGTGGGCGGGAGTAAGTACAATGAGCAGTTCTTC.

This clonotype was counted between two and nine times. The chain couples TRBV5-1 to TRBJ2-1; 11 bases map to TRBD2. In germline, CDR1 is SGHRS, CDR2 YFSETQ. The CDR3 consists of 15 residues. Trimming at V came to 6 bases and at J to 5 bases, leaving 7 bases not matched to a gene. CDR3 in amino acids: CASNLAGGPNNEQFF. CDR3 bases: TGCGCCAGCAACTTAGCGGGAGGGCCAAACAATGAGCAGTTCTTC. The full variable domain, completed using reference TRBV5-1 and TRBJ2-1, is KAGVTQTPRYLIKTRGQQVTLSCSPISGHRSVSWYQQTPGQGLQFLFEYFSETQRNKGNFPGRFSGRQFSNSRSEMNVSTLELGDSALYLCASNLAGGPNNEQFFGPGTRLTVL.

This clonotype was counted between two and nine times. This sequence joins TRBV9 and TRBJ1-1, with D perhaps matching TRBD1 (5 bases). The germline gives CDR1 SGDLS, CDR2 YYNGEE. Deletions cut 4 bases from V and 1 base from J, with 14 bases between. The CDR3 has 15 residues. As DNA, the CDR3 is TGTGCCAGCAGCACCGGGGCAAGCGGGAACACTGAAGCTTTCTTT. The encoded protein is CASSTGASGNTEAFF.

This clonotype has only a few counts. The chain combines TRBV6-1 with TRBJ2-1; possible D gene TRBD2, 5 bases. Trimming took 8 bases from V and 2 from J, leaving 10 bases between them. The germline gives CDR1 MNHNS, CDR2 SASEGT. This CDR3 is built from 13 residues. The chain's CDR3 is CASLEGTYNEQFF. The CDR3 DNA reads TGTGCCAGCTTAGAGGGCACCTACAATGAGCAGTTCTTC.

J is TRBJ2-1 and V is TRBV7-2; the match to TRBD2 covers 10 bases. V lost 0 bases and J lost 7; bases outside the gene matches: 6. The CDR3 loop spans 16 amino acids. CDR1 and CDR2 (germline): SGHTA, FQGNSA. This chain's CDR3 is CASSLALAGVGNEQFF. The CDR3 DNA follows: TGTGCCAGCAGCTTAGCGCTAGCGGGAGTGGGGAATGAGCAGTTCTTC.

There are a few counts of this clonotype. The chain couples TRBV10-3 to TRBJ2-4, with D maybe TRBD1 (6 bases). CDR1 and CDR2 (germline): ENHRY, SYGVKD. The CDR3 sequence is 14 residues long. V gave up 5 bases and J gave up 9 bases, with 17 bases separating them. This chain's CDR3 is CAISSLQGKGIQYF. As DNA, the CDR3 is TGTGCCATCAGTTCTCTGCAGGGGAAGGGCATTCAGTACTTC.

This clonotype has more than one count but fewer than ten. This rearrangement joins TRBV29-1 to TRBJ1-1; TRBD1 matches 7 bases. Germline V gene sequence: CDR1 SQVTM, CDR2 ANQGSEA. This CDR3 comprises 13 residues. After removal of 7 bases from V and 4 bases from J, the junction contained 9 bases not matched to a gene. The CDR3 nucleotides read TGCAGCGCAGACAGGGTAAAGTTCACTGAAGCTTTCTTT. As protein: CSADRVKFTEAFF.